Presented here are 27 T cell receptor beta chains from one specimen sequenced in a study of shared T cell receptors in the human thymus. TCRdb's table, derived via immunoSEQ multiplex PCR, lists solely in-frame clones and lacks some. The sample holds 640,000 or so clones, 80% to 90% seen once. These data also featured in a second study, about human thymus T cells.

The sequenced material came from thymocytes. The source of these receptors is a boy less than two years old with a congenital heart defect.

The count of this clone is one. V gene TRBV28 combines with J gene TRBJ2-7; D possibly corresponds to TRBD1 (5 bases). Looked up from germline, CDR1 is MDHEN and CDR2 is SYDVKM. The CDR3 sequence is 15 residues long. V was shortened by 6 bases and J by 2 bases, with 17 bases between the two germline ends. The CDR3 region has the DNA TGTGCCAGCAGCCCAAGACAGCAGTGTGCCTACGAGCAGTACTTC. This encodes CASSPRQQCAYEQYF.

The chain recombines TRBV7-9 with TRBJ2-1; 11 nucleotides line up with TRBD2. The CDR3 extends over 15 amino acids. V was pared by 3 bases and J by 4 bases, with 2 bases of the junction left unmatched. Germline V gene data show CDR1 as SEHNR and CDR2 as FQNEAQ (reference sequence). This CDR3 is CASSFGLAGYNEQFF. The DNA of the CDR3 is TGTGCCAGCAGCTTCGGACTAGCGGGTTACAATGAGCAGTTCTTC.

This sequence joins TRBV14 and TRBJ1-2; D remains ambiguous. The germline V gene has CDR1 SGHDN and CDR2 FVKESK. The CDR3 runs to 16 residues. Trimming removed 0 bases at V and 0 bases at J, with 11 bases between. In DNA form, the CDR3 reads TGTGCCAGCAGCCAAGAGTCGGGAGGGTCTAACTATGGCTACACCTTC. Protein sequence: CASSQESGGSNYGYTF.

On this clone: Distinct nucleotide sequences in the sample also encode this CDR3. J is TRBJ2-1 and V is TRBV5-1; D possibly corresponds to TRBD2 (6 bases). The germline CDR1 and CDR2 sequences are SGHRS and YFSETQ. CDR3 length: 13 amino acids. Trimming left V 0 bases short and J 7 bases short, with 8 bases between. CDR3 nucleotides: TGCGCCAGCAGCTTGGCCGGGGGAAATGAGCAGTTCTTC. Its protein product is CASSLAGGNEQFF.

This chain uses TRBV7-6 with TRBJ2-7, with 9 bases aligning to TRBD1. This CDR3 comprises 18 residues. The germline CDR1 and CDR2 sequences are SGHVS and FNYEAQ. Losses at the gene ends were 4 bases for V and 0 bases for J; bases not matched to a gene: 13. As DNA, the CDR3 is TGTGCCAGCAGCTCACCAGCCGAGGACAGGGGTTACTCCTACGAGCAGTACTTC. Protein: CASSSPAEDRGYSYEQYF.

CDR3 region: CASSPLSGTGECEQFF. CDR3 in DNA: TGTGCCAGCAGCCCCCTCTCCGGGACAGGGGAGTGCGAGCAGTTCTTC. The chain is built from TRBV28 and TRBJ2-1; TRBD1 agrees at 10 bases. Germline CDR1 MDHEN, CDR2 SYDVKM. With V trimmed by 6 bases and J by 10 bases, 15 bases remained unmatched. The CDR3 has 16 residues.

V and J are TRBV7-2 and TRBJ2-4; D is possibly TRBD1 (5 bases). Trimming stripped 4 bases from V and 0 bases from J, with 13 bases between. This CDR3 is built from 16 residues. CDR1 and CDR2 from the germline V gene are SGHTA and FQGNSA. This CDR3 is CASSSDSPLAKNIQYF. For the CDR3, the DNA is TGTGCCAGCAGCTCAGACAGCCCTCTAGCCAAAAACATTCAGTACTTC.

A few counts support this clone. The chain carries TRBV4-3 and TRBJ1-3; no firm D call. CDR1 and CDR2 from the germline V gene are LGHNA and YSLEER. Trimming pared 0 bases from V and 3 bases from J, leaving 12 bases between. The CDR3 runs 16 residues. The DNA of the CDR3 is TGCGCCAGCAGCCAAGATGGTTCGGAGCTTGGAAACACCATATATTTT. It is translated as CASSQDGSELGNTIYF.

This chain uses TRBV5-5 with TRBJ1-1, with D possibly matching TRBD1 (5 bases). Per germline, CDR1 SGHKS and CDR2 YYEKEE (reference sequence). There are 16 residues in the CDR3. V lost 0 bases, J lost 0 bases, and 12 bases lay in between. CDR3 sequence: CASSLAYNRLNTEAFF. The CDR3 DNA reads as TGTGCCAGCAGCTTGGCCTACAACAGGTTGAACACTGAAGCTTTCTTT.

This clone has only a few counts. The CDR3 nucleotides are TGTGCCATCAGCCCAGGGGGCGGAAACACCATATATTTT. This gives the protein CAISPGGGNTIYF. This chain links TRBV10-3 with TRBJ1-3, with 8 bases lining up with TRBD1. CDR1 is ENHRY and CDR2 is SYGVKD in the germline V gene. J was trimmed by 4 bases and V by 6 bases; bases with no gene match: 2. This CDR3 contains 13 residues.

This clone was recorded once. V is TRBV13 and J is TRBJ1-1; 7 bases line up with TRBD1. The CDR3 runs 16 residues. The V gene end was trimmed by 5 bases and the J gene end by 8 bases; junction bases not matched to a gene: 17. Germline V gene lookup returns CDR1 PRHDT and CDR2 FYEKMQ (reference sequence). DNA of the CDR3: TGTGCCAGCAGCCCGCCCCCCTACAGGGGACACCCAGAAGCTTTCTTT. Its translation: CASSPPPYRGHPEAFF.

The chain joins TRBV28 to TRBJ1-2; 8 bases fit TRBD1. J lost 5 bases, V lost 5 bases, and 10 bases had no gene match. CDR3 length: 15 residues. In germline, CDR1 is MDHEN, CDR2 SYDVKM. This chain's CDR3 is CASSPNRGRFYGYTF. In DNA, the CDR3 is TGTGCCAGCAGTCCGAACAGGGGGAGATTTTATGGCTACACCTTC.

CDR3 nucleotide sequence: TGCGCCAGCAGCCACGGACAGGGTAGCTCACCCCTCCACTTT. Translation: CASSHGQGSSPLHF. The chain combines TRBV4-1 with TRBJ1-6; 8 bases map to TRBD1. The CDR3 length is 14 residues. Germline values: CDR1 MGHRA, CDR2 YSYEKL. V gave up 3 bases and J gave up 10 bases; unmatched junction bases: 5.

V is TRBV5-1 and J is TRBJ2-5; the D gene is possibly TRBD1 (5 bases). The CDR3 length is 13 residues. Trimming pared 3 bases from V and 1 base from J, leaving 7 bases between. Germline V gene sequence: CDR1 SGHRS, CDR2 YFSETQ. Here the CDR3 reads CASSSTVQETQYF. DNA of the CDR3: TGCGCCAGCAGCTCGACAGTCCAAGAGACCCAGTACTTC.

This clone has a handful of counts. The rearrangement links TRBV28 to TRBJ2-7, with D possibly TRBD1 on 6 matching bases. The CDR3 totals 14 residues. V shed 3 bases and J shed 7 bases, with 16 bases lying between them. Germline V CDR1 and CDR2: MDHEN, SYDVKM. This CDR3 reads CASSLPHRELEQYF. In DNA, the CDR3 is TGTGCCAGCAGTTTGCCACACAGGGAATTGGAGCAGTACTTC.

CDR3 protein: CASTYDPGGENTEAFF. CDR3 DNA sequence: TGTGCCAGCACCTACGACCCGGGGGGCGAGAACACTGAAGCTTTCTTT. The rearrangement joins TRBV7-2 to TRBJ1-1, with a weak D call TRBD1 (6 bases). Germline CDR1 and CDR2: SGHTA and FQGNSA. The CDR3 covers 16 residues. The V end was cut by 7 bases, the J end by 1 base, with 19 bases between.

V and J are TRBV19 and TRBJ1-2; D gene ambiguous. V shed 5 bases and J shed 0 bases, with 13 bases lying between them. The CDR3 is 15 residues long. Germline-derived CDR1 and CDR2 are LNHDA and SQIVND (reference sequence). CDR3 region: CASSLTTGSNYGYTF. The DNA for the CDR3 is TGTGCCAGTAGTCTGACGACGGGATCTAACTATGGCTACACCTTC.

This sequence joins TRBV25-1 and TRBJ2-5; D ambiguous. The CDR3 is 14 residues long. V dropped 3 bases and J dropped 4 bases, with 12 bases sitting between them. In germline, CDR1 is MGHDK, CDR2 SYGVNS. The CDR3 region is CASSDSLVVETQYF. CDR3 nucleotides: TGTGCCAGCAGTGATTCCCTAGTAGTAGAGACCCAGTACTTC.

The chain recombines TRBV7-9 with TRBJ2-4; possible D gene TRBD1, 5 bases. The CDR3 contains 14 residues. Looked up from germline, CDR1 is SEHNR and CDR2 is FQNEAQ (reference sequence). V lost 4 bases and J lost 0, with 7 bases in between. CDR3: CASSSGIAKNIQYF. DNA for the CDR3: TGTGCCAGCAGCTCAGGGATAGCCAAAAACATTCAGTACTTC.

The chain uses TRBV14 and TRBJ1-1; 11 bases line up with TRBD1. CDR1 is SGHDN and CDR2 is FVKESK in the germline V gene. V lost 4 bases and J lost 6; bases outside the gene matches: 4. CDR3 length equals 14 residues. CDR3 bases: TGTGCCAGCAGCCCGGGACAGGGGGTAGCTGAAGCTTTCTTT. It encodes CASSPGQGVAEAFF.

The rearrangement links TRBV18 to TRBJ2-7, with D possibly TRBD2 on 6 matching bases. The V end lost 3 bases, the J end lost 5 bases, and 14 bases lay between the germline ends. Germline values: CDR1 KGHSH, CDR2 LQKENI. This CDR3 region has 14 residues. The CDR3 coding sequence is TGTGCCAGCTCACCGCTCCGGGACTTTCACGAGCAGTACTTC. This sequence encodes CASSPLRDFHEQYF.

The chain is built from TRBV11-2 and TRBJ2-7; a possible D gene is TRBD1 (6 bases). Germline CDR1 and CDR2: SGHAT and FQNNGV. V gave up 1 base and J gave up 4 bases, with 8 bases separating them. The CDR3 extends over 13 amino acids. The CDR3 loop reads CASSLVGAYEQYF. The CDR3 DNA reads TGTGCCAGCAGCTTAGTGGGGGCTTACGAGCAGTACTTC.

J is TRBJ2-1 and V is TRBV2; 7 positions match TRBD2. The CDR3 totals 12 residues. Unmatched junction bases numbered 11, after V lost 11 bases and J lost 10 bases. CDR1 is SNHLY, CDR2 FYNNEI, per germline. DNA for the CDR3: TGTGCCTCACTTGCGGGGGACGGGGAGCAGTTCTTC. It specifies CASLAGDGEQFF.

The rearrangement links TRBV19 to TRBJ1-5, with TRBD1 identical over 7 bases. Germline trimming cut 8 bases from V and 7 bases from J; bases unmatched to any gene: 14. Germline loops: CDR1 LNHDA, CDR2 SQIVND (reference sequence). The CDR3 is 15 residues long. The CDR3 DNA reads as TGTGCCAGTTTGAACCGGGACAGCCAGGGGCAGCCCCAGCATTTT. This codes for CASLNRDSQGQPQHF.

V and J are TRBV7-2 and TRBJ1-6; maybe TRBD1 (6 bases). CDR3 length: 15 amino acids. The V gene's germline CDR1 is SGHTA and CDR2 FQGNSA. The ends were cut back, 0 bases at V and 8 bases at J, with 11 bases in the middle. CDR3 in amino acids: CASSLAGAGYSPLHF. The DNA for the CDR3 is TGTGCCAGCAGCTTAGCGGGGGCAGGGTATTCACCCCTCCACTTT.

This chain connects TRBV7-9 to TRBJ1-2, with 9 bases lining up with TRBD1. The CDR3 spans 14 residues. Germline assignment: CDR1 SEHNR and CDR2 FQNEAQ (reference sequence). The trim removed 2 bases at V and 11 bases at J, leaving 9 bases unmatched. CDR3 in DNA: TGTGCCAGCAGCTTATCTCCGGACAGGGGTCTATACACCTTC. Its protein product is CASSLSPDRGLYTF.

The chain couples TRBV7-9 to TRBJ2-7; no definite D call. The CDR3 is made up of 14 amino acids. Germline loops: CDR1 SEHNR, CDR2 FQNEAQ (reference sequence). The germline V and J ends were trimmed by 2 bases and 0 bases, with 8 bases remaining between them. CDR3 loop: CASSLYENSYEQYF. DNA of the CDR3: TGTGCCAGCAGCTTATATGAGAACTCCTACGAGCAGTACTTC. The variable domain in full, with the rest retrieved from reference TRBV7-9 and TRBJ2-7, is DTGVSQNPRHKITKRGQNVTFRCDPISEHNRLYWYRQTLGQGPEFLTYFQNEAQLEKSRLLSDRFSAERPKGSFSTLEIQRTEQGDSAMYLCASSLYENSYEQYFGPGTRLTVT.